One sample yielded the 27 T cell receptor beta chains listed below, sequenced in a study of cytomegalovirus exposure and HLA in healthy donors. The PCR employed 60 Vbeta primers together with 13 Jbeta primers. Sequencing was performed with immunoSEQ multiplex PCR; in TCRdb, only in-frame clones are kept and a portion is missing. This table holds roughly 260,000 clones, about 83% found once. The sample comprised PBMCs. These receptor sequences come from a woman in her forties in good health and CMV-seropositive.

This rearrangement joins TRBV10-3 to TRBJ2-7; TRBD1 agrees at 8 bases. J gave up 4 bases and V 10 bases, and 9 bases lay outside the gene matches. The CDR3 has 13 residues. The germline gives CDR1 ENHRY, CDR2 SYGVKD. The CDR3 nucleotides read TGTGCCACGGGACAGGCCCAAATTTACGAGCAGTACTTC. Protein: CATGQAQIYEQYF.

This chain joins TRBV19 and TRBJ1-5; D is unresolved. Trimming pared 7 bases from V and 2 bases from J, leaving 18 bases between. This CDR3 region has 16 residues. Per germline, CDR1 LNHDA and CDR2 SQIVND (reference sequence). CDR3 nucleotide sequence: TGTGCCAGTAAGGATCCTTCACGAGGAGGCAATCAGCCCCAGCATTTT. Translation gives CASKDPSRGGNQPQHF.

The chain uses TRBV29-1 and TRBJ2-7; 8 bases align to TRBD1. The junction had 8 bases not matched to a gene; V was cut back by 4 bases and J by 6 bases. The CDR3 contains 13 residues. Germline values: CDR1 SQVTM, CDR2 ANQGSEA. DNA for the CDR3: TGCAGCGTTGGGACCGGCAGGGGGCTCGAGCAGTACTTC. Translating gives CSVGTGRGLEQYF.

The chain joins TRBV30 to TRBJ2-1; D is uncertain. This CDR3 spans 12 amino acids. V lost 2 bases, J lost 8 bases, and 10 bases lay in between. CDR1 is GTSNPN and CDR2 is SVGIG in the germline V gene (reference sequence). CDR3 sequence reads: CAWSLALDEQFF. Written as DNA, the CDR3 is TGTGCCTGGAGTTTGGCTCTCGATGAGCAGTTCTTC.

The V and J genes are TRBV7-6 and TRBJ2-1; 12 positions agree with TRBD2. The CDR3 runs to 16 residues. Germline V gives CDR1 SGHVS, CDR2 FNYEAQ. Trimming took 2 bases from V and 7 from J; bases not matched to a gene: 6. Here the CDR3 DNA reads TGTGCCAGCAGCTTACGGACTAGCGGGAAGTGGAATGAGCAGTTCTTC. It specifies CASSLRTSGKWNEQFF.

The rearrangement links TRBV6-5 to TRBJ2-3; 8 nucleotides align to TRBD2. The CDR3 is 16 residues long. The trim removed 2 bases at V and 0 bases at J, leaving 4 bases unmatched. CDR1 is MNHEY and CDR2 is SVGAGI in the germline V gene. DNA of the CDR3: TGTGCCAGCAGTTACGGGTCTAGCGGGAGCACAGATACGCAGTATTTT. This gives the protein CASSYGSSGSTDTQYF.

The chain is built from TRBV6-5 and TRBJ2-2; 8 positions match TRBD1. There are 16 residues in the CDR3. The V and J ends lost 4 bases and 10 bases, in that order; junction bases with no gene match: 14. Looked up from germline, CDR1 is MNHEY and CDR2 is SVGAGI. CDR3 loop: CASSFETGAPLAELFF. The DNA of the CDR3 is TGTGCCAGCAGTTTTGAGACAGGGGCGCCCTTGGCGGAGCTGTTTTTT.

This clone was counted a single time. The rearrangement links TRBV10-2 to TRBJ1-6, with D unresolved. CDR1 WSHSY and CDR2 SAAADI come from the germline V gene. This CDR3 is built from 13 residues. V dropped 3 bases and J dropped 15 bases, with 15 bases sitting between them. CDR3 in DNA: TGCGCCAGCAGTGAACCCGGCACTATTCTCCTCCACTTT. It encodes CASSEPGTILLHF.

The CDR3 loop reads CASSYRAGREAFF. CDR3 bases: TGTGCCAGCAGTTATAGGGCAGGGCGTGAAGCTTTCTTT. The chain is built from TRBV6-5 and TRBJ1-1; TRBD1 is a possible D gene (5 bases). The germline V gene has CDR1 MNHEY and CDR2 SVGAGI. V was clipped by 3 bases and J by 7 bases, with 12 bases between them. The CDR3 is 13 amino acids.

V is TRBV6-5 and J is TRBJ2-5, with TRBD1 as a possible D gene (6 bases). V lost 7 bases and J lost 1, with 13 bases in between. This CDR3 is 14 amino acids long. Germline CDR1 MNHEY, CDR2 SVGAGI. CDR3 protein: CASTHNRAQETQYF. DNA for the CDR3: TGTGCCAGCACACATAACAGGGCCCAAGAGACCCAGTACTTC.

V gene TRBV28 combines with J gene TRBJ1-2; TRBD1 aligns across 7 bases. The CDR3 contains 12 residues. V was pared by 5 bases and J by 5 bases, with 2 bases of the junction left unmatched. Looked up from germline, CDR1 is MDHEN and CDR2 is SYDVKM. The CDR3 coding sequence is TGTGCCAGCAGTACAGGGGTGTATGGCTACACCTTC. Its translation is CASSTGVYGYTF.

This clone was observed a few times. The CDR3 reads CAISQGETQYF. CDR3 sequence (DNA): TGTGCCATCTCCCAGGGGGAGACCCAGTACTTC. The J gene is TRBJ2-5, the V gene TRBV28; a possible D gene is TRBD1 (6 bases). Per the germline V gene, CDR1 is MDHEN and CDR2 is SYDVKM. The CDR3 is made up of 11 amino acids. The ends were cut back, 10 bases at V and 5 bases at J, with 11 bases in the middle.

This chain connects TRBV30 to TRBJ2-7, with TRBD2 matching 9 bases. CDR3 length: 14 residues. The J segment lost 3 bases and the V segment lost 3 bases, leaving 6 bases of the junction unmatched. The V gene's germline CDR1 is GTSNPN and CDR2 SVGIG (reference sequence). The CDR3 here is CAWRGGSGSYEQYF. Written as DNA, the CDR3 is TGTGCCTGGAGGGGTGGTAGCGGGAGCTACGAGCAGTACTTC.

This sequence joins TRBV5-1 and TRBJ2-5, with TRBD1 matching over 8 bases. The germline V gene encodes CDR1 SGHRS and CDR2 YFSETQ. This CDR3 has 15 amino acids. Trimming cost V 0 bases and J 5 bases; bases outside gene matches: 6. CDR3 residues: CASSLGTGYEETQYF. CDR3 sequence (DNA): TGCGCCAGCAGCTTGGGGACAGGGTATGAGGAGACCCAGTACTTC.

Of note for this clone: Relative to the germline gene, one junction end is altered; a read error may explain this. The chain recombines TRBV4-3 with TRBJ2-6; maybe TRBD1 (5 bases). There are 18 residues in the CDR3. Germline CDR1 is LGHNA and CDR2 is YSLEER. CDR3: CASSQAVVGQGRANGLTF. DNA of the CDR3: TGCGCCAGCAGCCAAGCTGTAGTGGGCCAGGGAAGGGCCAACGGCCTGACTTTC.

The chain has TRBV19 and TRBJ2-2; D unresolved. The ends were cut back, 2 bases at V and 6 bases at J, with 7 bases in the middle. Germline CDR1 LNHDA, CDR2 SQIVND (reference sequence). The CDR3 contains 13 residues. CDR3 coding DNA: TGTGCCAGTAGTATAAATAATGCCGGGGAGCTGTTTTTT. Amino acids: CASSINNAGELFF.

CDR3 in amino acids: CASSLGAMGNTEAFF. The CDR3 coding sequence is TGCGCCAGCAGCTTGGGGGCGATGGGGAACACTGAAGCTTTCTTT. The chain joins TRBV5-1 to TRBJ1-1; no firm D call. CDR3 length: 15 residues. V was cut by 0 bases and J by 1 base, with 10 bases left in between. Germline V gene lookup returns CDR1 SGHRS and CDR2 YFSETQ.

The chain employs TRBV7-9 and TRBJ1-2, with 8 bases identical to TRBD1. Trimming removed 6 bases from V and 4 bases from J; junction bases left unmatched: 13. CDR1 and CDR2 from the germline V gene are SEHNR and FQNEAQ (reference sequence). The CDR3 runs to 16 residues. CDR3 bases: TGTGCCAGCAGTCCCCCAGGACTGGGACAGGCCTATGGCTACACCTTC. Encoded protein: CASSPPGLGQAYGYTF. Variable domain in full (rest from reference TRBV7-9 and TRBJ1-2): DTGVSQNPRHKITKRGQNVTFRCDPISEHNRLYWYRQTLGQGPEFLTYFQNEAQLEKSRLLSDRFSAERPKGSFSTLEIQRTEQGDSAMYLCASSPPGLGQAYGYTFGSGTRLTVV.

CDR3 bases: TGTGCCAGCAGTCTGACAGGGATCTATGGCTACACCTTC. Its translation is CASSLTGIYGYTF. The chain links TRBV7-2 to TRBJ1-2; 7 bases line up with TRBD1. The V segment lost 6 bases and the J segment 4 bases; nucleotides outside the gene matches: 5. The CDR3 is made up of 13 amino acids. Per the germline V gene, CDR1 is SGHTA and CDR2 is FQGNSA.

V gene TRBV7-8 combines with J gene TRBJ2-1; 7 bases fit TRBD1. The CDR3 contains 15 residues. Germline CDR1 and CDR2: SGHVS and FQNEAQ. V lost 3 bases, J lost 6 bases, and 8 bases stayed unmatched. CDR3 protein: CASSFNRDRSNEQFF. In nucleotides, the CDR3 is TGTGCCAGCAGCTTCAACCGGGACAGAAGCAATGAGCAGTTCTTC.

The genes are TRBV7-9 and TRBJ2-6, with 9 bases matching TRBD1. CDR1 SEHNR and CDR2 FQNEAQ come from the germline V gene (reference sequence). V shed 4 bases, J shed 2 bases, and the junction held 6 bases outside the gene matches. The CDR3 sequence is 17 residues long. CDR3 protein: CASSWGTGSPGANVLTF. DNA for the CDR3: TGTGCCAGCAGCTGGGGGACAGGGTCCCCTGGGGCCAACGTCCTGACTTTC.

The chain employs TRBV7-7 and TRBJ2-2, with D perhaps matching TRBD2 (5 bases). Trimming left V 6 bases short and J 5 bases short, with 10 bases between. Germline V gene sequence: CDR1 SSHAT, CDR2 FNYEAQ (reference sequence). CDR3 length: 13 residues. The CDR3 region is CASRVAGTGELFF. The CDR3 DNA follows: TGTGCCAGCAGGGTGGCGGGTACCGGGGAGCTGTTTTTT.

V is TRBV9 and J is TRBJ2-2; the match to TRBD2 covers 11 bases. The germline V gene has CDR1 SGDLS and CDR2 YYNGEE. With 3 bases clipped from V and 2 bases from J, the junction kept 6 bases outside the gene matches. There are 17 residues in the CDR3. In nucleotides, the CDR3 is TGTGCCAGCAGCGCCCATACTAGCGGGAGTAACACCGGGGAGCTGTTTTTT. Translating it yields CASSAHTSGSNTGELFF. Full variable domain (rest looked up from reference TRBV9 and TRBJ2-2): DSGVTQTPKHLITATGQRVTLRCSPRSGDLSVYWYQQSLDQGLQFLIQYYNGEERAKGNILERFSAQQFPDLHSELNLSSLELGDSALYFCASSAHTSGSNTGELFFGEGSRLTVL.

This clone was seen once. This chain links TRBV6-5 with TRBJ1-6, with D possibly being TRBD1 (5 bases). With 6 bases removed from V and 3 bases from J, the gap between germline ends came to 12 bases. The germline V gene encodes CDR1 MNHEY and CDR2 SVGAGI. The CDR3 extends over 15 amino acids. As DNA, the CDR3 is TGTGCCAGCAGCGAAACGGGGGGCTATAATTCACCCCTCCACTTT. It codes for CASSETGGYNSPLHF.

The V gene is TRBV2, the J gene TRBJ2-3, with 10 bases lining up with TRBD2. Germline assignment: CDR1 SNHLY and CDR2 FYNNEI. The CDR3 spans 15 residues. V trimming: 3 bases; J trimming: 5 bases; junction bases outside the gene matches: 5. The CDR3 nucleotides are TGTGCCAGCAGTGAGCTAGCGGGAGAAGGAGATACGCAGTATTTT. As protein: CASSELAGEGDTQYF.

On this clone itself: The same CDR3 also results from other DNA sequences found in this sample. The chain recombines TRBV5-1 with TRBJ2-7; 10 bases match TRBD1. The junction had 2 bases not matched to a gene; V was cut back by 0 bases and J by 5 bases. This CDR3 contains 14 residues. The germline V gene encodes CDR1 SGHRS and CDR2 YFSETQ. For the CDR3, the DNA is TGCGCCAGCAGCTTGGGGACAGGGGGTCACGAGCAGTACTTC. Its protein product is CASSLGTGGHEQYF.

V is TRBV9 and J is TRBJ1-3, with D uncertain. CDR3 length equals 14 residues. Germline CDR1 SGDLS, CDR2 YYNGEE. V was pared by 0 bases and J by 2 bases, with 6 bases between. CDR3: CASSVDQAGNTIYF. In nucleotides, the CDR3 is TGTGCCAGCAGCGTAGACCAGGCTGGAAACACCATATATTTT. Full variable domain (outside the CDR3, taken from reference TRBV9 and TRBJ1-3): DSGVTQTPKHLITATGQRVTLRCSPRSGDLSVYWYQQSLDQGLQFLIQYYNGEERAKGNILERFSAQQFPDLHSELNLSSLELGDSALYFCASSVDQAGNTIYFGEGSWLTVV.